This TCR beta chain was recorded in a study of siplizumab effects on memory and regulatory T cells. Overall study findings and caveats: Significant reduction of alloreactive sequences traceable to unstimulated CD4+ memory cells was observed with siplizumab. The suppressive capacity of proliferating Tregs from siplizumab cultures remained unconfirmed. The study found naive T cells seemingly more diverse than memory cells and seemingly major alloresponse contributors.

This clone was found once. No antigen is known for it. A junction end diverges from the germline sequence, so it may reflect a read error. It was about 10^5 TCR templates that were assayed per sample. Clones were read by immunoSEQ multiplex PCR, and TCRdb kept only the in-frame ones, dropping some. The sample includes some 110,000 clones, roughly 91% of them seen just once. The receptor was isolated from a human donor in good health. Sequenced material: CD4+ T cells sorted from blood.

The CDR3 DNA follows: TGTGCCATCAGTGGGACTAGCGGGAGGGCCACGGCCGGGGCCTTC. As protein: CAISGTSGRATAGAF. The rearrangement links TRBV10-3 to TRBJ2-7, with 15 bases aligning to TRBD2. The CDR3 contains 15 residues. CDR1 and CDR2 from the germline V gene are ENHRY and SYGVKD.